The subject of this entry is one T cell receptor beta chain. This entry comes from a study of technical replicates of blood from a few donors. Here immunoSEQ multiplex PCR was the method, and the copy in TCRdb shows in-frame clones only, minus some. The data hold around 76,000 clones, with 95% to 98% observed a single time. Specimen: T cells isolated from PBMCs. The origin of this receptor is a human donor in good health.

The CDR3 nucleotides are TGTGCCAGCAGCTTACGGACAGGGACAATCGATGGCTACACCTTC. The encoded protein is CASSLRTGTIDGYTF. The chain carries TRBV5-4 and TRBJ1-2, with 8 bases identical to TRBD1. Germline CDR1 is SGHNT and CDR2 is YYREEE (reference sequence). V lost 2 bases to trimming and J lost 6 bases; unmatched junction nucleotides: 9. The CDR3 has 15 amino acids.